This T cell receptor (beta chain) was recovered during a study of T cell repertoires in cytomegalovirus infection. Study summary: Recently identified HLA-C-restricted CMV epitopes and well-studied HLA-B-restricted CMV epitopes were used by the study. Matching HLA type and CMV infection were both indicated by public TCR beta signatures. Study conclusions and caveats: Summed public TCR beta family frequency identified CMV carriers bearing the relevant HLA. HLA-C-restricted CMV clonotypes gave the most frequent clonotype in two of eight donors.

TCRdb re-analysed the reads in MiXCR, keeping a single row per CDR3 protein. This table holds fewer than 1,000,000 distinct CDR3 sequences, 30% to 40% found once. Per the germline V gene, CDR1 is SEHNR and CDR2 is FQNEAQ (reference sequence). The CDR3 extends over 17 amino acids. V lost 4 bases and J 0 bases, leaving 15 bases between the germline ends. Comments on this clonotype: Its antigen is as yet unknown.

The TCR was taken from a human donor in good health (CMV status not recorded). Some clones in this sample may be carry-over from other donors' samples. The chain couples TRBV7-9 to TRBJ1-4; D unclear. Sequencing used cultured CD8+ T cells from PBMCs, obtained from culture after CMV antigen stimulation. CDR3 coding DNA: TGTGCCAGCAGCTCACCCCCGGCGGCCGCAACTAATGAAAAACTGTTTTTT. Translating gives CASSSPPAAATNEKLFF.